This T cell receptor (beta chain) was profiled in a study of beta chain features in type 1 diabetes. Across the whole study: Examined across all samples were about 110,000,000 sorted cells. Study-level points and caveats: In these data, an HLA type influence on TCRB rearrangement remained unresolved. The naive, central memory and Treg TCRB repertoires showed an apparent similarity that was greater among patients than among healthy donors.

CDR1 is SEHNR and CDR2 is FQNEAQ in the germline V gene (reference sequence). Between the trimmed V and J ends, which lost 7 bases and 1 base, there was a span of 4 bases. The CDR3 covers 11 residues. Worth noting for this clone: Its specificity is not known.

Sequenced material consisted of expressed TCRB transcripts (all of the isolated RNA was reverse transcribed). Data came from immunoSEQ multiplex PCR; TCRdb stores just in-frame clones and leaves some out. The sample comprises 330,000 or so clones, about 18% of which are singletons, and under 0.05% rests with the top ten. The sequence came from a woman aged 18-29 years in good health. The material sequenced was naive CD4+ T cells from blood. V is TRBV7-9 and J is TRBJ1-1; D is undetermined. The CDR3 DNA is TGTGCCAGCACCTCGAACACTGAAGCTTTCTTT. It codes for CASTSNTEAFF. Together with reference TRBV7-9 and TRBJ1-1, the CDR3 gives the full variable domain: DTGVSQNPRHKITKRGQNVTFRCDPISEHNRLYWYRQTLGQGPEFLTYFQNEAQLEKSRLLSDRFSAERPKGSFSTLEIQRTEQGDSAMYLCASTSNTEAFFGQGTRLTVV.